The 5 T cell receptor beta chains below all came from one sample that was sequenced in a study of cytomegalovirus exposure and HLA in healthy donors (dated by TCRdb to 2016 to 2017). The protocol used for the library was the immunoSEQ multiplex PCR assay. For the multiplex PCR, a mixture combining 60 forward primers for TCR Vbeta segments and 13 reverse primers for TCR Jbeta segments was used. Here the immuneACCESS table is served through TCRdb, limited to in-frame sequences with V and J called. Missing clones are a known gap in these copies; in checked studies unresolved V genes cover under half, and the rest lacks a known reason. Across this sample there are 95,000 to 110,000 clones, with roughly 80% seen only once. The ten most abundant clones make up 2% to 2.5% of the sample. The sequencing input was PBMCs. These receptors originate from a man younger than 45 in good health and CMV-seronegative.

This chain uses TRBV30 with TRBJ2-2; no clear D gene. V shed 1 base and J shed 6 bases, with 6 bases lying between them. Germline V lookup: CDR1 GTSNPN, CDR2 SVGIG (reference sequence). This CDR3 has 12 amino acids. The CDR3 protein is CAWSAGSGELFF. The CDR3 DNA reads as TGTGCCTGGAGTGCCGGTTCCGGGGAGCTGTTTTTT.

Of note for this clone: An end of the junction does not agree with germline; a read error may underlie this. CDR3 sequence (DNA): TGTGCCAGCAGCCCCCGGGACAGGGCGTTTTTGGATTCCGGCTATAGCTACACCTTC. Translating it yields CASSPRDRAFLDSGYSYTF. This chain joins TRBV13 and TRBJ1-2, with 9 bases lining up with TRBD1. Germline-derived CDR1 and CDR2 are PRHDT and FYEKMQ (reference sequence). This CDR3 spans 19 amino acids.

The DNA for the CDR3 is TGTGCCAGCAGCTTAGGAGGTTTCACAGATACGCAGTATTTT. Its protein product is CASSLGGFTDTQYF. The chain combines TRBV7-8 with TRBJ2-3; D gene ambiguous. CDR1 and CDR2 from the germline V gene are SGHVS and FQNEAQ. V lost 1 base and J lost 2, with 7 bases in between. CDR3 length: 14 residues.

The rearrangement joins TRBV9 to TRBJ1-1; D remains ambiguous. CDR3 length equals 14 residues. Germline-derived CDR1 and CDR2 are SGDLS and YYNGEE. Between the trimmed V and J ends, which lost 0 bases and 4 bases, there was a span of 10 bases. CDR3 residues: CASSVGGFGTEAFF. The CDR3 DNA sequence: TGTGCCAGCAGCGTAGGAGGGTTTGGCACTGAAGCTTTCTTT.

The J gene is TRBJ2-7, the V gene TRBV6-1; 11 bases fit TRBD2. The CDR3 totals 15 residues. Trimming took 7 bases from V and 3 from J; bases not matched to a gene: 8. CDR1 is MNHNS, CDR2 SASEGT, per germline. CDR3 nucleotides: TGTGCCAGCACCGCGGGACTAGCGGAGGGCTACGAGCAGTACTTC. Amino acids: CASTAGLAEGYEQYF.